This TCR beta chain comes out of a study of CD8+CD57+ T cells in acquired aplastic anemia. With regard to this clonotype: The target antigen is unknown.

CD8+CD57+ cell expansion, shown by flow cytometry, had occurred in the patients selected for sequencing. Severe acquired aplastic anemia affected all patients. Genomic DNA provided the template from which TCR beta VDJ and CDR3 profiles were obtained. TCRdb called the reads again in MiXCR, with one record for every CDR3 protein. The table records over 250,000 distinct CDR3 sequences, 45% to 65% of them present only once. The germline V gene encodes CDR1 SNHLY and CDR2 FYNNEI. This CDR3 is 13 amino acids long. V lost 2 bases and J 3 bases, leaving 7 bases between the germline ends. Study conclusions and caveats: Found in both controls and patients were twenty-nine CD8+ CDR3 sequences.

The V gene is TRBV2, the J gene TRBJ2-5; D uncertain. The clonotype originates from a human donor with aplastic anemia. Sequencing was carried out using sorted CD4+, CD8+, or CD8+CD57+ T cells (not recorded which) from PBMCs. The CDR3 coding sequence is TGTGCCAGCAGTGAAAACCGAGAAGAGACCCAGTACTTC. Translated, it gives CASSENREETQYF. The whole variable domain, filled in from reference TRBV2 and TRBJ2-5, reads EPEVTQTPSHQVTQMGQEVILRCVPISNHLYFYWYRQILGQKVEFLVSFYNNEISEKSEIFDDQFSVERPDGSNFTLKIRSTKLEDSAMYFCASSENREETQYFGPGTRLLVL.